The clone carrying this T cell receptor (beta chain) has a handful of counts. Antigen specificity is unknown. This sample is drawn from a study of human T cells and chemical hapten exposure. Described time point: patch test 1, 2 weeks after DPC sensitization. Treatment denoted: therapeutic diphenylcyclopropenone sensitization with weekly scalp DPC. TCRdb re-derived calls from the RACE reads in MiXCR, one entry per CDR3 protein. Of 380,000 or so distinct CDR3 sequences in the sample, around 4.8% were seen once. The CDR3 runs to 14 residues. The V and J ends lost 3 bases and 4 bases, in that order; junction bases with no gene match: 5. CDR1 is PRHDT, CDR2 FYEKMQ, per germline (reference sequence). Notes on the study in general: The donor cohort had alopecia, so its immune response may not match that of healthy people.

Sample: whole blood, taken in connection with sensitization to the hapten diphenylcyclopropenone (DPC). This receptor was identified in a woman in her 50s with alopecia areata. Some clones in this sample may be carry-over from other donors' samples. The gene calls are TRBV13 and TRBJ1-1, with 7 bases identical to TRBD1. The CDR3 DNA follows: TGTGCCAGCAGCTTGACAGGGTTGGTCACTGAAGCTTTCTTT. This gives the protein CASSLTGLVTEAFF.